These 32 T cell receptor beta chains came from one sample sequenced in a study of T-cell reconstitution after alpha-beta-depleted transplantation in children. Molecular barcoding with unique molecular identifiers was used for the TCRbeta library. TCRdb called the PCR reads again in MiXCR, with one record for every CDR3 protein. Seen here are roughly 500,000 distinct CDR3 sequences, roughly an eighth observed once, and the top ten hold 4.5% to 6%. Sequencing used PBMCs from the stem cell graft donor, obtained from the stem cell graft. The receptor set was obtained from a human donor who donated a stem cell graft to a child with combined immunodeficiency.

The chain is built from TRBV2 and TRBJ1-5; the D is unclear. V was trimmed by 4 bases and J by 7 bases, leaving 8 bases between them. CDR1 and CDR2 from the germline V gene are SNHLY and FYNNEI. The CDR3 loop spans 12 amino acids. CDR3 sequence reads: CASSGERQPQHF. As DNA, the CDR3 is TGTGCCAGCAGTGGGGAGAGGCAGCCCCAGCATTTT.

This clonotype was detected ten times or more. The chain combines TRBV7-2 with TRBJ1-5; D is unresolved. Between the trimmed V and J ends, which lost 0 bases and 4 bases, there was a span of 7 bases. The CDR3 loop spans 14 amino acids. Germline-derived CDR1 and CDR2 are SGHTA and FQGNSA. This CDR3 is CASSLAPLNQPQHF. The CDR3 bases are TGTGCCAGCAGCTTAGCGCCCTTAAATCAGCCCCAGCATTTT.

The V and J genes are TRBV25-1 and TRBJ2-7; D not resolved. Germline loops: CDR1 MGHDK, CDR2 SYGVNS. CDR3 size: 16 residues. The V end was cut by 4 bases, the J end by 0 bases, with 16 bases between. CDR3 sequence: CASSGRQTPRSYEQYF. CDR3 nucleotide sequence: TGTGCCAGCAGTGGAAGACAAACCCCTCGCTCCTACGAGCAGTACTTC.

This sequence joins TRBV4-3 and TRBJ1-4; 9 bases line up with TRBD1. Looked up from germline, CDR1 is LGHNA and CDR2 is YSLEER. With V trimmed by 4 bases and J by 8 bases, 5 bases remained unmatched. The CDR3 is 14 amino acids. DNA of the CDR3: TGCGCCAGCAGCCCGACCGGGACAGGGGAAAAACTGTTTTTT. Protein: CASSPTGTGEKLFF.

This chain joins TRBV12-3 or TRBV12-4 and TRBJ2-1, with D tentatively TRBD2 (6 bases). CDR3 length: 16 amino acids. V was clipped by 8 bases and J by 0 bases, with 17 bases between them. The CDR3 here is CASQRLGDSSYNEQFF. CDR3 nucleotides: TGTGCCAGCCAAAGACTAGGGGATAGCTCCTACAATGAGCAGTTCTTC.

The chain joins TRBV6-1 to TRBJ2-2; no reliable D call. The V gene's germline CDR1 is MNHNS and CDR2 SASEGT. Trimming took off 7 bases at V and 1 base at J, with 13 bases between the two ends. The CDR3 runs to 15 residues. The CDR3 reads CASTLMTLNTGELFF. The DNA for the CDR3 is TGTGCCAGCACCCTAATGACACTGAACACCGGGGAGCTGTTTTTT.

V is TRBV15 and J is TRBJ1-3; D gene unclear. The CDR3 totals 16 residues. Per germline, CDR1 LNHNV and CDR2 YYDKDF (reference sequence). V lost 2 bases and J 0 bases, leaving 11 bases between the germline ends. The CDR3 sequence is CATSRSDLSSGNTIYF. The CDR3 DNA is TGTGCCACCAGCAGATCCGATCTGAGCTCTGGAAACACCATATATTTT. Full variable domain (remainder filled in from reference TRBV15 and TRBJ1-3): DAMVIQNPRYQVTQFGKPVTLSCSQTLNHNVMYWYQQKSSQAPKLLFHYYDKDFNNEADTPDNFQSRRPNTSFCFLDIRSPGLGDTAMYLCATSRSDLSSGNTIYFGEGSWLTVV.

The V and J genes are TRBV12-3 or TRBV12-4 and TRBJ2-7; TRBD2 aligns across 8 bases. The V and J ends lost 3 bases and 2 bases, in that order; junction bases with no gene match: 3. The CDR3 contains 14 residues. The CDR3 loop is CASSLVREAYEQYF. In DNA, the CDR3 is TGTGCCAGCAGTTTGGTGCGGGAGGCCTACGAGCAGTACTTC.

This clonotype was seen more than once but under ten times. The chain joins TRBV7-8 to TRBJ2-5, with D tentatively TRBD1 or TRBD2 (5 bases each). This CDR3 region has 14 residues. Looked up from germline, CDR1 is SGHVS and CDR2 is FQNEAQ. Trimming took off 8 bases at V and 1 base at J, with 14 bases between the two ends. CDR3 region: CASQPGPSQETQYF. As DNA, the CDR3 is TGTGCCAGCCAGCCGGGACCTTCCCAAGAGACCCAGTACTTC.

CDR3 amino acids: CATSEPPIRAALLETQYF. As DNA, the CDR3 is TGTGCCACCAGTGAGCCCCCCATTCGGGCAGCCCTCTTGGAGACCCAGTACTTC. V gene TRBV24-1 combines with J gene TRBJ2-5; no definite D call. V was cut by 4 bases and J by 5 bases, with 25 bases left in between. Germline V gene data show CDR1 as KGHDR and CDR2 as SFDVKD. The CDR3 sequence is 18 residues long.

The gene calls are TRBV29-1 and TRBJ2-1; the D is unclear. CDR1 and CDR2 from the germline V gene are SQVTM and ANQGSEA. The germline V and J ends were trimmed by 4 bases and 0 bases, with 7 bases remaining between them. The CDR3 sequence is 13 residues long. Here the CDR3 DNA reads TGCAGCGTTGTAAAGAGCTCCTACAATGAGCAGTTCTTC. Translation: CSVVKSSYNEQFF.

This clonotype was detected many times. In DNA form, the CDR3 reads TGTGCCAGCAGAGAAACGACTAGCGGGGTGCAGGCGCAGTATTTT. It yields the protein CASRETTSGVQAQYF. V gene TRBV6-1 combines with J gene TRBJ2-3; 11 positions agree with TRBD2. Trimming cost V 6 bases and J 10 bases; bases outside gene matches: 12. Germline CDR1 reads MNHNS; CDR2 reads SASEGT. The CDR3 extends over 15 amino acids.

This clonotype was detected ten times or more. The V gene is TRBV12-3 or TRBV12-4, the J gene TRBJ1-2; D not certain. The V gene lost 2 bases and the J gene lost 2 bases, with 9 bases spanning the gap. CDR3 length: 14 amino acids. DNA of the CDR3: TGTGCCAGCAGTTTATCCTTAAGCAACTATGGCTACACCTTC. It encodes CASSLSLSNYGYTF.

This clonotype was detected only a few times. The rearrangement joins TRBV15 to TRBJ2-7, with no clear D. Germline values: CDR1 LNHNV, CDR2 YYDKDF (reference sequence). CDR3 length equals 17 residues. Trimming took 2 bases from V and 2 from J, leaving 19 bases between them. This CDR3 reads CATSRSWPDPGTYEQYF. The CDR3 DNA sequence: TGTGCCACCAGCAGATCATGGCCGGACCCAGGAACCTACGAGCAGTACTTC.

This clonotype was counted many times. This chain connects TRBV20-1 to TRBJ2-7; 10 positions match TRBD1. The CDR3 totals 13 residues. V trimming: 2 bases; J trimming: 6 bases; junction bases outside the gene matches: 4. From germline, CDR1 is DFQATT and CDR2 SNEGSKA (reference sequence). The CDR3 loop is CSARPGTGVEQYF. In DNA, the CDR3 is TGCAGTGCTAGACCCGGGACAGGGGTCGAGCAGTACTTC.

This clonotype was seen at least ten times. For the CDR3, the DNA is TGTGCCAGCAGTTTTGAGTGGGAGGCCGCAGATACGCAGTATTTT. It translates to CASSFEWEAADTQYF. The chain is built from TRBV12-3 or TRBV12-4 and TRBJ2-3; D might be TRBD2 (6 bases). V was trimmed by 3 bases and J by 4 bases, leaving 14 bases between them. The CDR3 is 15 amino acids.

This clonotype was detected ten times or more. Written as DNA, the CDR3 is TGTGCCAGCAGTTTTTCTAGGAATCAGCCCCAGCATTTT. Its protein is CASSFSRNQPQHF. This chain joins TRBV12-3 or TRBV12-4 and TRBJ1-5; no reliable D call. Deletions cut 3 bases from V and 4 bases from J, with 7 bases between. CDR3 length: 13 residues.

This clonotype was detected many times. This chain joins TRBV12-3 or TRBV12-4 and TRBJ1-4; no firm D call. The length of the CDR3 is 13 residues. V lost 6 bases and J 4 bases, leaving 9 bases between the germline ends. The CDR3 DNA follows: TGTGCCAGCAGAATCAGGTTTAATGAAAAACTGTTTTTT. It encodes CASRIRFNEKLFF.

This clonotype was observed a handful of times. The CDR3 DNA follows: TGTGCCAGCAGGACCCTCCAGGAGGGGCCCTCCTATGGCTACACCTTC. Translated, it gives CASRTLQEGPSYGYTF. V is TRBV25-1 and J is TRBJ1-2; the D gene is possibly TRBD1 (5 bases). V dropped 6 bases and J dropped 4 bases, with 21 bases sitting between them. Germline-derived CDR1 and CDR2 are MGHDK and SYGVNS. The CDR3 spans 16 residues.

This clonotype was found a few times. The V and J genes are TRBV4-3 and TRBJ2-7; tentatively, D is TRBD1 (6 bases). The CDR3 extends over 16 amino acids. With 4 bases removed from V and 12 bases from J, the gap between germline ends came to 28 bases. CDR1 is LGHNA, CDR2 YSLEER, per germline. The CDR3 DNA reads TGCGCCAGCAGCCTTTACCGGGCGGAGCGACAGGCGTGCCGGTACTTC. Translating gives CASSLYRAERQACRYF.

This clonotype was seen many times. For the CDR3, the DNA is TGTGCCACTTCGACAGGCTGGGCAGATACGCAGTATTTT. Protein: CATSTGWADTQYF. This rearrangement joins TRBV7-8 to TRBJ2-3, with D possibly matching TRBD1 (6 bases). Trimming shortened V by 10 bases and J by 4 bases, and 15 bases separated the two germline ends. The CDR3 has 13 amino acids. Germline V CDR1 and CDR2: SGHVS, FQNEAQ.

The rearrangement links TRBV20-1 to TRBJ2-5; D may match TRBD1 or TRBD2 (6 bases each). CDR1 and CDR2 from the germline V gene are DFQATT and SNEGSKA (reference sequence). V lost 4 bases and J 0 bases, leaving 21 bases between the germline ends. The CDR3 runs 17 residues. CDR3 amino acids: CSATSLGGSWDQETQYF. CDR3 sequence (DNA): TGCAGTGCTACTTCACTAGGGGGGAGTTGGGACCAAGAGACCCAGTACTTC.

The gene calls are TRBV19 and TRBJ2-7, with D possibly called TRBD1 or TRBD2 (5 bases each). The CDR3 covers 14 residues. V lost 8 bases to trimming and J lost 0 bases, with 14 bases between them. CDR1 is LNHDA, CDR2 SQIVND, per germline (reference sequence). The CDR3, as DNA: TGTGCCAGTGCCGGGGCAGGGATCTCCTACGAGCAGTACTTC. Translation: CASAGAGISYEQYF.

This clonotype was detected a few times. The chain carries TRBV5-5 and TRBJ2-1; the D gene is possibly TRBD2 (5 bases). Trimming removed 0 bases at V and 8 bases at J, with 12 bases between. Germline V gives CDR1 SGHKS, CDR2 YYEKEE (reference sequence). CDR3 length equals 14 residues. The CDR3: CASSLGEGSDEQFF. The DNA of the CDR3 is TGTGCCAGCAGCTTGGGTGAGGGATCCGATGAGCAGTTCTTC.

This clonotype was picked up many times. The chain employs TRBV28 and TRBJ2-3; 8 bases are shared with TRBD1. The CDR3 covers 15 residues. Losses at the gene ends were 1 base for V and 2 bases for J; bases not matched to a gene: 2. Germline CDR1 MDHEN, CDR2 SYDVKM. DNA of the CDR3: TGTGCCAGCAGTTTATTGGACAGGGCCACAGATACGCAGTATTTT. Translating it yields CASSLLDRATDTQYF.

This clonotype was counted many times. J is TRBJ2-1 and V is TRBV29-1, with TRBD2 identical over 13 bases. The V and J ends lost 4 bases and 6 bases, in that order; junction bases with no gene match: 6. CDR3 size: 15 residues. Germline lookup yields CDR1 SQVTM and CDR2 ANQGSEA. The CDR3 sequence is CSVVGLAGAGNEQFF. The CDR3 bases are TGCAGCGTTGTAGGACTAGCGGGGGCGGGCAATGAGCAGTTCTTC.

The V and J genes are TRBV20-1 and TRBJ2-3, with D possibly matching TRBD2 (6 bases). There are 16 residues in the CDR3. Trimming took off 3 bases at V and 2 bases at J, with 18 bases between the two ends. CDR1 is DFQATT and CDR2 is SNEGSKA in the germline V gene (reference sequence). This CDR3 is CSASEGAGPPTDTQYF. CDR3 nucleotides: TGCAGTGCTAGCGAAGGGGCGGGACCACCCACAGATACGCAGTATTTT.

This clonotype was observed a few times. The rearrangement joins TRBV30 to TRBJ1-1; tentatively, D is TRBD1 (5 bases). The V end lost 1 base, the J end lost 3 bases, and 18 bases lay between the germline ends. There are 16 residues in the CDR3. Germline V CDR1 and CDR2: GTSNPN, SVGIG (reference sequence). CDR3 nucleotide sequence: TGTGCCTGGAGTGGGACTTGGGGCCCTCCGGACACTGAAGCTTTCTTT. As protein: CAWSGTWGPPDTEAFF.

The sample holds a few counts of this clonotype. The CDR3 region has the DNA TGTGCCAGCAGCGAGGGACAGGGTGACGGTGGCTACACCTTC. This sequence encodes CASSEGQGDGGYTF. The chain carries TRBV11-3 and TRBJ1-2; 9 bases match TRBD1. The germline gives CDR1 SGHNT, CDR2 YENEEA. This CDR3 is 14 amino acids long. With 5 bases clipped from V and 7 bases from J, the junction kept 8 bases outside the gene matches.

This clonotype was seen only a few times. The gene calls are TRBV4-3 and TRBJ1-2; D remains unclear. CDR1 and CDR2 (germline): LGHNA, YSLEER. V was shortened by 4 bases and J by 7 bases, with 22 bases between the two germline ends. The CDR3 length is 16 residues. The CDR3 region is CASSRASGPTHGGYTF. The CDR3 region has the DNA TGCGCCAGCAGCCGAGCATCCGGGCCAACTCACGGTGGCTACACCTTC.

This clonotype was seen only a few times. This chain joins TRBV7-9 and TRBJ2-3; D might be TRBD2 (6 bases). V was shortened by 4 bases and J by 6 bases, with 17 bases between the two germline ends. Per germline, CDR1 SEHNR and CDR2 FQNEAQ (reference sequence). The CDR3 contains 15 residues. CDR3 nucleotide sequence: TGTGCCAGCAGCTCGACTAGGAGCCGGGCGGATACGCAGTATTTT. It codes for CASSSTRSRADTQYF.

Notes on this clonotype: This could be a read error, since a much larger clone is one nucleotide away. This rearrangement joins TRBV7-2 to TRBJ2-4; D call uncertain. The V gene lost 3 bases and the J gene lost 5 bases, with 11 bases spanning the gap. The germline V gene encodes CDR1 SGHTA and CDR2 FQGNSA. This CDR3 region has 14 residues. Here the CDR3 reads CASSFRGAENIQYF. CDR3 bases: TGTGCCAGCAGCTTCCGAGGTGCCGAAAACATTCAGTACTTC. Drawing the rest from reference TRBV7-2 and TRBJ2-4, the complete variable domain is GAGVSQSPSNKVTEKGKDVELRCDPISGHTALYWYRQSLGQGLEFLIYFQGNSAPDKSGLPSDRFSAERTGGSVSTLTIQRTQQEDSAVYLCASSFRGAENIQYFGAGTRLSVL.